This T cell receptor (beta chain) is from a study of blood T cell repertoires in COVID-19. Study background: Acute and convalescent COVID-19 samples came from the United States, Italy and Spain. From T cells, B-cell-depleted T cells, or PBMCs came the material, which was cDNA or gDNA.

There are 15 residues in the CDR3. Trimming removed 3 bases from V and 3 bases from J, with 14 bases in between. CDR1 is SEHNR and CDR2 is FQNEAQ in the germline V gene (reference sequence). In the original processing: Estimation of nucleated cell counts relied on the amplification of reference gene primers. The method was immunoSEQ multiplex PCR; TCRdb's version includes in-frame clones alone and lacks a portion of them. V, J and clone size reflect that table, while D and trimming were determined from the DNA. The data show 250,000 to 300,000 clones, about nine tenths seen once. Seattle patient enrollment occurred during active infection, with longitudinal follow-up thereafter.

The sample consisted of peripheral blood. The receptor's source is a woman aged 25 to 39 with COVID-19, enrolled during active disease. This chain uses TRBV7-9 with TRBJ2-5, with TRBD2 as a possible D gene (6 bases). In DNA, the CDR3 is TGTGCCAGCAGCTTTTTCGGAGGGATGGAAGAGACCCAGTACTTC. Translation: CASSFFGGMEETQYF. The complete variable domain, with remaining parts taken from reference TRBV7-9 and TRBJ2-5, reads DTGVSQNPRHKITKRGQNVTFRCDPISEHNRLYWYRQTLGQGPEFLTYFQNEAQLEKSRLLSDRFSAERPKGSFSTLEIQRTEQGDSAMYLCASSFFGGMEETQYFGPGTRLLVL.